These 23 T cell receptor beta chains were sequenced from one sample in a study of shared clonotypes between healthy human individuals. Generated by immunoSEQ multiplex PCR, the TCRdb table keeps only in-frame clones and is missing some. The sample shows 2.3 million or so clones, over 85% of them seen only once. The source material was naive CD4+ T cells from PBMCs. Subset given: CD45RA+ positively selected. These receptors were collected from a man younger than 30 in good health. Some clones in this sample may be carry-over from other donors' samples.

The genes are TRBV5-1 and TRBJ2-7, with 7 bases that match TRBD1. CDR1 and CDR2 (germline): SGHRS, YFSETQ. The CDR3 spans 14 residues. The ends lost 4 bases at V and 4 bases at J; junction bases unmatched: 8. The CDR3 sequence is CASSTQGQQYEQYF. The CDR3, as DNA: TGCGCCAGCAGCACACAGGGACAGCAATACGAGCAGTACTTC.

This CDR3 reads CASGALALNNEQFF. DNA for the CDR3: TGTGCCTCAGGAGCCCTCGCCTTAAACAATGAGCAGTTCTTC. This chain connects TRBV9 to TRBJ2-1; no clear D. Germline CDR1 reads SGDLS; CDR2 reads YYNGEE. V gave up 10 bases and J gave up 5 bases, with 19 bases separating them. The CDR3 is made up of 14 amino acids.

This clone was seen a single time. This sequence joins TRBV11-2 and TRBJ2-4; D is perhaps TRBD2 (6 bases). The V end lost 3 bases, the J end lost 7 bases, and 10 bases lay between the germline ends. Germline V gene data show CDR1 as SGHAT and CDR2 as FQNNGV. The CDR3 has 13 amino acids. The CDR3, as DNA: TGTGCCAGCAGCTTTTTCGCGGGGAACATTCAGTACTTC. Translating it yields CASSFFAGNIQYF.

The chain links TRBV7-3 to TRBJ2-3; the D gene could be TRBD1 or TRBD2 (5 bases each). The CDR3 sequence is 14 residues long. Looked up from germline, CDR1 is SGHTA and CDR2 is FQGTGA. V gave up 5 bases and J gave up 2 bases, with 11 bases separating them. CDR3 in DNA: TGTGCCAGCAGCCCTGCCGGGACCACAGATACGCAGTATTTT. Protein: CASSPAGTTDTQYF.

As concerns this clone: Other DNA variants within this sample encode the same CDR3. The CDR3 reads CASSLALGGEQYF. CDR3 in DNA: TGCGCCAGCAGCTTGGCCTTGGGAGGCGAGCAGTACTTC. The V call is TRBV5-1, the J call TRBJ2-7; tentative D call: TRBD2 (6 bases). The CDR3 contains 13 residues. CDR1 SGHRS and CDR2 YFSETQ come from the germline V gene. The V and J ends lost 0 bases and 6 bases respectively, with 10 bases between them. Using reference TRBV5-1 and TRBJ2-7 for the parts outside the CDR3, the full variable domain is KAGVTQTPRYLIKTRGQQVTLSCSPISGHRSVSWYQQTPGQGLQFLFEYFSETQRNKGNFPGRFSGRQFSNSRSEMNVSTLELGDSALYLCASSLALGGEQYFGPGTRLTVT.

The V call is TRBV6-1, the J call TRBJ1-5; unclear D gene. V lost 5 bases and J 7 bases, leaving 9 bases between the germline ends. The CDR3 runs to 12 residues. Germline V gene data show CDR1 as MNHNS and CDR2 as SASEGT. In nucleotides, the CDR3 is TGTGCCAGCAGTACCCTCGAGCAGCCCCAGCATTTT. Translating gives CASSTLEQPQHF.

This clone has just one count. This CDR3 is CASSEAQVRRGHNEQFF. CDR3 DNA sequence: TGTGCCAGCAGTGAAGCGCAGGTACGGCGGGGCCACAATGAGCAGTTCTTC. The chain links TRBV6-1 to TRBJ2-1; D may be TRBD2 (6 bases). Germline CDR1 is MNHNS and CDR2 is SASEGT. This CDR3 comprises 17 residues. Deletions cut 0 bases from V and 5 bases from J, with 17 bases between.

This clone was seen only a few times. The CDR3 loop is CASVVDPGTEAFF. In nucleotides, the CDR3 is TGTGCCAGCGTCGTGGATCCAGGGACTGAAGCTTTCTTT. This chain connects TRBV2 to TRBJ1-1; D is perhaps TRBD1 (5 bases). CDR3 length: 13 amino acids. Per the germline V gene, CDR1 is SNHLY and CDR2 is FYNNEI. Trimming removed 8 bases from V and 5 bases from J, with 15 bases in between. Full variable domain (remainder filled in from reference TRBV2 and TRBJ1-1): EPEVTQTPSHQVTQMGQEVILRCVPISNHLYFYWYRQILGQKVEFLVSFYNNEISEKSEIFDDQFSVERPDGSNFTLKIRSTKLEDSAMYFCASVVDPGTEAFFGQGTRLTVV.

The chain combines TRBV4-1 with TRBJ2-7, with 7 positions matching TRBD1. J gave up 2 bases and V 4 bases, and 11 bases lay outside the gene matches. CDR3 length: 16 residues. Germline V gene sequence: CDR1 MGHRA, CDR2 YSYEKL. CDR3 sequence reads: CASSRTGQVITYEQYF. The CDR3 DNA reads TGCGCCAGCAGCCGGACCGGACAGGTGATAACCTACGAGCAGTACTTC.

Notes on this clone: Other nucleotide sequences in the sample specify the same CDR3. The chain uses TRBV19 and TRBJ2-2; 10 bases agree with TRBD2. J lost 3 bases, V lost 6 bases, and 4 bases had no gene match. The CDR3 has 15 amino acids. From germline, CDR1 is LNHDA and CDR2 SQIVND (reference sequence). This chain's CDR3 is CASSPLAGDTGELFF. The CDR3 DNA follows: TGTGCCAGTAGCCCGCTAGCGGGAGACACCGGGGAGCTGTTTTTT.

The CDR3 coding sequence is TGCGCCAGCAGCCAAGTTATAGGGAAATCTGGGGCCAACGTCCTGACTTTC. Protein: CASSQVIGKSGANVLTF. This chain connects TRBV4-1 to TRBJ2-6; no clear D gene. The V gene's germline CDR1 is MGHRA and CDR2 YSYEKL. The CDR3 has 17 amino acids. Trimming left V 1 base short and J 1 base short, with 11 bases between.

The rearrangement joins TRBV6-1 to TRBJ2-5; 8 nucleotides agree with TRBD2. With 4 bases clipped from V and 7 bases from J, the junction kept 14 bases outside the gene matches. The CDR3 totals 16 residues. Germline V gene lookup returns CDR1 MNHNS and CDR2 SASEGT. The CDR3 reads CASSGGPGGYLGTQYF. The CDR3 nucleotides read TGTGCCAGCAGTGGGGGGCCGGGAGGGTACTTGGGGACCCAGTACTTC.

The V call is TRBV7-9, the J call TRBJ2-5, with a weak D call TRBD2 (5 bases). The DNA matches TRBJ2-7 better at its end, which makes the J call doubtful. This CDR3 region has 15 residues. The germline V gene has CDR1 SEHNR and CDR2 FQNEAQ (reference sequence). The CDR3 loop is CASSPRTGFSYEQYF. The CDR3 DNA sequence: TGTGCCAGCAGCCCGAGGACGGGGTTCTCCTACGAGCAGTACTTC.

This clone was seen a single time. The rearrangement uses TRBV6-5 and TRBJ2-5; 7 bases map to TRBD1. V trimming: 0 bases; J trimming: 5 bases; junction bases outside the gene matches: 6. The CDR3 runs 15 residues. The germline V gene encodes CDR1 MNHEY and CDR2 SVGAGI. The CDR3: CASSYSGKGAETQYF. CDR3 sequence (DNA): TGTGCCAGCAGTTACTCGGGAAAGGGGGCTGAGACCCAGTACTTC.

V gene TRBV27 combines with J gene TRBJ1-5; D remains unclear. With 8 bases removed from V and 9 bases from J, the gap between germline ends came to 26 bases. This CDR3 is 16 amino acids long. Germline V gene data show CDR1 as MNHEY and CDR2 as SMNVEV (reference sequence). The CDR3 loop is CASHPWGEGEVRPQHF. The CDR3 DNA reads as TGTGCCAGCCACCCGTGGGGAGAGGGAGAAGTCCGGCCCCAGCATTTT.

In regard to this clone: Other nucleotide sequences in the sample specify the same CDR3. CDR3 sequence (DNA): TGTGCCAGCAGCTTCCGTGAGGGAGAGCAGTTCTTC. Amino acids: CASSFREGEQFF. The J gene is TRBJ2-1, the V gene TRBV7-2, with D possibly TRBD2 on 5 matching bases. V lost 3 bases and J lost 10, with 10 bases in between. This CDR3 is 12 amino acids long. The germline gives CDR1 SGHTA, CDR2 FQGNSA.

The chain is built from TRBV9 and TRBJ2-7; the match to TRBD1 covers 7 bases. The junction had 5 bases not matched to a gene; V was cut back by 0 bases and J by 2 bases. Per the germline V gene, CDR1 is SGDLS and CDR2 is YYNGEE. This CDR3 comprises 15 residues. This chain's CDR3 is CASSVAQGVPYEQYF. CDR3 bases: TGTGCCAGCAGCGTAGCCCAGGGGGTCCCCTACGAGCAGTACTTC.

The chain joins TRBV7-2 to TRBJ1-4; D is possibly TRBD1 (5 bases). Germline loops: CDR1 SGHTA, CDR2 FQGNSA. The CDR3 covers 16 residues. Trimming pared 4 bases from V and 7 bases from J, leaving 19 bases between. The CDR3 reads CASSYPMTARGEKLFF. The CDR3 DNA follows: TGTGCCAGCAGCTACCCCATGACAGCCCGGGGTGAAAAACTGTTTTTT.

This clone was detected only once. The CDR3 DNA sequence: TGTGCCAGCAGTTACGCCGCAGGGTCAAATCAGCCCCAGCATTTT. It specifies CASSYAAGSNQPQHF. The chain employs TRBV6-5 and TRBJ1-5; a weak D match, TRBD1 (5 bases). The germline V and J ends were trimmed by 2 bases and 4 bases, with 12 bases remaining between them. The CDR3 covers 15 residues. Germline V gene lookup returns CDR1 MNHEY and CDR2 SVGAGI.

The V gene is TRBV5-1, the J gene TRBJ2-2; no clear D. V lost 4 bases and J lost 0, with 13 bases in between. Germline values: CDR1 SGHRS, CDR2 YFSETQ. This CDR3 spans 16 amino acids. The CDR3 spells CASSTRWSANTGELFF. The CDR3 DNA is TGCGCCAGCAGCACCCGATGGAGTGCGAACACCGGGGAGCTGTTTTTT.

This clone was picked up one time. The chain uses TRBV28 and TRBJ2-7, with 9 nucleotides matching TRBD2. The CDR3 consists of 15 residues. CDR1 MDHEN and CDR2 SYDVKM come from the germline V gene. V gave up 4 bases and J gave up 7 bases; unmatched junction bases: 11. CDR3 region: CASSSYGTSQIEQYF. The CDR3 DNA is TGTGCCAGCAGTTCCTACGGGACTAGCCAGATAGAGCAGTACTTC.

The V call is TRBV9, the J call TRBJ2-5; a possible D gene is TRBD2 (6 bases). This CDR3 has 15 amino acids. Germline CDR1 and CDR2: SGDLS and YYNGEE. V lost 0 bases and J 2 bases, leaving 11 bases between the germline ends. The CDR3 loop reads CASSVAGARQETQYF. In nucleotides, the CDR3 is TGTGCCAGCAGCGTAGCGGGAGCGCGACAAGAGACCCAGTACTTC.

A word on this clone: Other DNA sequences in the same sample also yield this CDR3. J is TRBJ2-5 and V is TRBV5-4, with TRBD1 matching over 7 bases. The CDR3 loop spans 13 amino acids. Germline CDR1 and CDR2: SGHNT and YYREEE (reference sequence). With 0 bases clipped from V and 4 bases from J, the junction kept 0 bases outside the gene matches. The CDR3: CASSLGQGETQYF. The CDR3 DNA reads as TGTGCCAGCAGCTTGGGACAGGGAGAGACCCAGTACTTC.